The clone carrying this TCR beta chain was found a few times. Antigen: not known. This CDR3 has 17 amino acids. Germline-derived CDR1 and CDR2 are SGHRS and YFSETQ. Trimming removed 0 bases from V and 6 bases from J; junction bases left unmatched: 11. TCRdb reprocessed the reads with MiXCR, giving one entry per CDR3 protein. The sample records around 530,000 distinct CDR3 sequences, approximately 17% being singletons. This sample was included in a study of T cell repertoires in cytomegalovirus infection. Study-wide context: An indication of both CMV infection and matching HLA type came from public TCR beta signatures.

Study findings and constraints: Ex vivo responses were dominated by HLA-C-restricted CMV-specific TCR beta clonotypes. Of the TCR beta families, the public ones yielded a cumulative frequency that identified carriers of CMV plus the relevant HLA.

The receptor was isolated from a human donor in good health (CMV status not recorded). Some clones in this sample may be carry-over from other donors' samples. The V gene is TRBV5-1, the J gene TRBJ2-1; the match to TRBD2 covers 8 bases. The specimen sequenced was CD8+ T cells from PBMCs. The CDR3 region is CASSLASGGRAFNEQFF. In DNA, the CDR3 is TGCGCCAGCAGCTTGGCCTCGGGGGGGAGGGCCTTCAATGAGCAGTTCTTC.